The 18 T cell receptor beta chains below were found in one sample sequenced in a study of T cell repertoires in cytomegalovirus infection. TCRdb re-analysed the reads in MiXCR, keeping a single row per CDR3 protein. The sample comprises about 260,000 distinct CDR3 sequences, roughly an eighth of which are singletons, and around 8.8% rests with the top ten. Material: PBMCs. These receptors originate from a human donor in good health (CMV status not recorded). Some clones in this sample may be carry-over from other donors' samples.

This clonotype has only a few counts. The V gene is TRBV4-3, the J gene TRBJ1-2, with a tentative D call TRBD1 (6 bases). Germline V gives CDR1 LGHNA, CDR2 YSLEER. V dropped 3 bases and J dropped 7 bases, with 18 bases sitting between them. CDR3 length: 15 residues. The CDR3 sequence is CASSHSRGVGIGYTF. CDR3 DNA sequence: TGCGCCAGCAGCCATTCGAGGGGGGTCGGGATTGGCTACACCTTC.

This clonotype showed up many times. This chain joins TRBV5-4 and TRBJ1-4; D remains ambiguous. This CDR3 is 15 amino acids long. The germline V gene encodes CDR1 SGHNT and CDR2 YYREEE (reference sequence). V dropped 5 bases and J dropped 3 bases, with 14 bases sitting between them. CDR3 sequence reads: CASSSWGESNEKLFF. CDR3 nucleotide sequence: TGTGCCAGCAGTTCGTGGGGAGAATCTAATGAAAAACTGTTTTTT.

The chain combines TRBV20-1 with TRBJ2-3; D gene unclear. V lost 3 bases, J lost 4 bases, and 5 bases lay in between. The germline V gene has CDR1 DFQATT and CDR2 SNEGSKA (reference sequence). This CDR3 region has 11 residues. CDR3 amino acids: CSARHADTQYF. The CDR3 coding sequence is TGCAGTGCTAGGCACGCAGATACGCAGTATTTT.

This clonotype was found many times. The rearrangement links TRBV19 to TRBJ2-1; 10 bases align to TRBD2. The V and J ends lost 7 bases and 2 bases, in that order; junction bases with no gene match: 2. CDR1 and CDR2 (germline): LNHDA, SQIVND (reference sequence). This CDR3 has 14 amino acids. The CDR3 protein is CASKLAGTYNEQFF. The CDR3 DNA sequence: TGTGCCAGTAAACTAGCGGGAACCTACAATGAGCAGTTCTTC.

The V gene is TRBV2, the J gene TRBJ2-1; D gene ambiguous. Germline lookup yields CDR1 SNHLY and CDR2 FYNNEI. V was shortened by 3 bases and J by 10 bases, with 7 bases between the two germline ends. The CDR3 contains 11 residues. The CDR3 DNA reads TGTGCCAGCAGTGATAATTACGAGCAGTTCTTC. Residues: CASSDNYEQFF.

This clonotype was seen at least ten times. J is TRBJ2-2 and V is TRBV7-2; no clear D. The CDR3 covers 16 residues. V lost 0 bases, J lost 4 bases, and 12 bases lay in between. Germline V gives CDR1 SGHTA, CDR2 FQGNSA. The CDR3 DNA reads TGTGCCAGCAGCTTAGCCAGTAGGCAAGTCACCGGGGAGCTGTTTTTT. This translates into CASSLASRQVTGELFF.

This clonotype has ten or more counts. The chain couples TRBV6-5 to TRBJ1-1, with D possibly being TRBD1 (5 bases). Germline V gene sequence: CDR1 MNHEY, CDR2 SVGAGI. The CDR3 runs to 16 residues. V dropped 4 bases and J dropped 6 bases, with 21 bases sitting between them. CDR3 protein: CASSSLRDPPVAEAFF. The CDR3 DNA reads TGTGCCAGCAGTTCTCTCCGGGACCCCCCAGTGGCTGAAGCTTTCTTT.

The rearrangement joins TRBV15 to TRBJ2-2; no reliable D call. The CDR3 has 13 residues. V gave up 2 bases and J gave up 7 bases, with 8 bases separating them. From germline, CDR1 is LNHNV and CDR2 YYDKDF (reference sequence). The CDR3 region is CATSRRDGGELFF. DNA of the CDR3: TGTGCCACCAGCAGACGTGACGGCGGGGAGCTGTTTTTT.

The sample holds many counts of this clonotype. The V and J genes are TRBV7-2 and TRBJ2-1; D unclear. The V end was cut by 5 bases, the J end by 10 bases, with 9 bases between. Per germline, CDR1 SGHTA and CDR2 FQGNSA. The CDR3 extends over 11 amino acids. The CDR3 DNA reads as TGTGCCAGCAGCCCTTGGTTGGAGCAGTTCTTC. Translating it yields CASSPWLEQFF.

By share, this clonotype ranks as medium-sized. The genes are TRBV12-3 or TRBV12-4 and TRBJ1-5; D remains unclear. Trimming left V 1 base short and J 2 bases short, with 0 bases between. This CDR3 is built from 12 residues. The CDR3 sequence is CASSLGNQPQHF. Written as DNA, the CDR3 is TGTGCCAGCAGTTTAGGCAATCAGCCCCAGCATTTT.

The gene calls are TRBV5-1 and TRBJ2-1; 7 nucleotides line up with TRBD1. CDR1 is SGHRS, CDR2 YFSETQ, per germline. The CDR3 has 14 amino acids. V lost 0 bases, J lost 6 bases, and 3 bases stayed unmatched. The CDR3 DNA reads as TGCGCCAGCAGCTTGGGACAGGGTTTCAATGAGCAGTTCTTC. Translating gives CASSLGQGFNEQFF.

Many counts were recorded for this clonotype. The V and J genes are TRBV7-2 and TRBJ2-7; D gene uncertain. With 4 bases removed from V and 3 bases from J, the gap between germline ends came to 4 bases. Per germline, CDR1 SGHTA and CDR2 FQGNSA. The CDR3 has 11 residues. The CDR3 region is CASSSLYEQYF. DNA of the CDR3: TGTGCCAGCAGCTCCCTCTACGAGCAGTACTTC.

This clonotype was detected a few times. The DNA of the CDR3 is TGTGCCAGCAGTTCCGGGACGATCTCCTACAATGAGCAGTTCTTC. As protein: CASSSGTISYNEQFF. The V and J genes are TRBV2 and TRBJ2-1, with D perhaps given as TRBD1 or TRBD2 (5 bases each). The ends were cut back, 5 bases at V and 0 bases at J, with 11 bases in the middle. The CDR3 totals 15 residues. Germline CDR1 and CDR2: SNHLY and FYNNEI.

This clonotype was counted many times. This rearrangement joins TRBV7-6 to TRBJ1-1; TRBD1 might be the D (5 bases). The ends were cut back, 5 bases at V and 4 bases at J, with 11 bases in the middle. The CDR3 contains 13 residues. The germline V gene encodes CDR1 SGHVS and CDR2 FNYEAQ. CDR3 sequence: CASSARQSTEAFF. CDR3 coding DNA: TGTGCCAGCAGCGCGCGACAGAGCACTGAAGCTTTCTTT.

This clonotype was seen at least ten times. The chain uses TRBV7-9 and TRBJ1-1, with 7 bases identical to TRBD1. Germline lookup yields CDR1 SEHNR and CDR2 FQNEAQ (reference sequence). V shed 5 bases, J shed 3 bases, and the junction held 3 bases outside the gene matches. The CDR3 has 13 amino acids. CDR3 DNA: TGTGCCAGCAGCAAGACAGGGTACACTGAAGCTTTCTTT. This gives the protein CASSKTGYTEAFF. Full variable domain (rest looked up from reference TRBV7-9 and TRBJ1-1): DTGVSQNPRHKITKRGQNVTFRCDPISEHNRLYWYRQTLGQGPEFLTYFQNEAQLEKSRLLSDRFSAERPKGSFSTLEIQRTEQGDSAMYLCASSKTGYTEAFFGQGTRLTVV.

This clonotype appeared many times. The rearrangement links TRBV29-1 to TRBJ2-6; D could derive from TRBD1 or TRBD2 (5 bases each). The CDR3 consists of 14 residues. Trimming removed 3 bases from V and 4 bases from J, with 10 bases in between. Germline values: CDR1 SQVTM, CDR2 ANQGSEA. The CDR3 here is CSVDSGAGANVLTF. The CDR3 bases are TGCAGCGTTGATTCCGGGGCCGGGGCCAACGTCCTGACTTTC.

This clonotype came up many times. The chain joins TRBV2 to TRBJ2-3, with 8 bases that match TRBD1. The germline V gene has CDR1 SNHLY and CDR2 FYNNEI. CDR3 length: 15 residues. The junction had 6 bases not matched to a gene; V was cut back by 7 bases and J by 0 bases. The CDR3 DNA follows: TGTGCCAGCACAAGGGACAGGAGGAGCACAGATACGCAGTATTTT. Translation: CASTRDRRSTDTQYF. The entire variable domain, with the rest obtained from reference TRBV2 and TRBJ2-3, is as follows: EPEVTQTPSHQVTQMGQEVILRCVPISNHLYFYWYRQILGQKVEFLVSFYNNEISEKSEIFDDQFSVERPDGSNFTLKIRSTKLEDSAMYFCASTRDRRSTDTQYFGPGTRLTVL.

This clonotype was counted ten times or more. This chain joins TRBV7-9 and TRBJ2-7, with 8 bases that match TRBD1. The CDR3 extends over 13 amino acids. From germline, CDR1 is SEHNR and CDR2 FQNEAQ (reference sequence). V gave up 5 bases and J gave up 2 bases; unmatched junction bases: 2. The CDR3, as DNA: TGTGCCAGCAGCCCAGGGGGCGCCTACGAGCAGTACTTC. Its protein product is CASSPGGAYEQYF.